The 11 T cell receptor beta chains presented below share a single source sample, sequenced in a study of CD8+CD57+ T cells in acquired aplastic anemia. Investigators profiled TCR beta VDJ and CDR3 from genomic DNA template. In TCRdb, the reads were re-called with MiXCR into one record per CDR3 protein. This sample yields about 190,000 distinct CDR3 sequences, of which approximately 50% are seen a single time; about 17% belongs to the top ten. Material for sequencing was sorted CD4+, CD8+, or CD8+CD57+ T cells (not recorded which) from PBMCs. Receptors originate from a human donor in good health, serving as a control.

In this sample, this clonotype turned up many times. J is TRBJ1-5 and V is TRBV6-5; 11 bases are a match to TRBD1. CDR1 is MNHEY and CDR2 is SVGAGI in the germline V gene. CDR3 size: 14 residues. After removal of 6 bases from V and 4 bases from J, the junction contained 2 bases not matched to a gene. The CDR3 DNA reads TGTGCCAGCAGCTGGGACAGGGGGAATCAGCCCCAGCATTTT. Translating it yields CASSWDRGNQPQHF.

As regards this clonotype: Given a much more abundant clone one base away, this may be a read error. The chain carries TRBV20-1 and TRBJ2-7; D might be TRBD2 (6 bases). This CDR3 is built from 13 residues. Germline values: CDR1 DFQATT, CDR2 SNEGSKA (reference sequence). The CDR3 protein is CSARGNSGYGQHF. The CDR3 DNA reads as TGCAGTGCTAGAGGAAATAGCGGCTACGGGCAGCACTTC.

This sequence joins TRBV7-3 and TRBJ2-3; 9 bases map to TRBD1. This CDR3 has 14 amino acids. Germline-derived CDR1 and CDR2 are SGHTA and FQGTGA. V lost 5 bases to trimming and J lost 4 bases; unmatched junction nucleotides: 4. CDR3 amino acids: CASSPDRGADTQYF. CDR3 nucleotides: TGTGCCAGCAGCCCGGACAGGGGCGCAGATACGCAGTATTTT. Full variable domain (rest looked up from reference TRBV7-3 and TRBJ2-3): GAGVSQTPSNKVTEKGKYVELRCDPISGHTALYWYRQSLGQGPEFLIYFQGTGAADDSGLPNDRFFAVRPEGSVSTLKIQRTERGDSAVYLCASSPDRGADTQYFGPGTRLTVL.

The J gene is TRBJ1-3, the V gene TRBV9; 9 bases match TRBD1. This CDR3 has 16 residues. Germline V gene sequence: CDR1 SGDLS, CDR2 YYNGEE. Unmatched junction bases numbered 8, after V lost 7 bases and J lost 0 bases. The CDR3 sequence: CASSRTGDLSGNTIYF. The CDR3 bases are TGTGCCAGCTCACGGACAGGGGACCTCTCTGGAAACACCATATATTTT.

The J gene is TRBJ2-5, the V gene TRBV28; 11 bases fit TRBD2. Germline values: CDR1 MDHEN, CDR2 SYDVKM. V shed 3 bases and J 2 bases; nucleotides not matched to a gene: 14. The CDR3 has 19 residues. CDR3 protein: CASSFPVSGTSGYQETQYF. CDR3 bases: TGTGCCAGCAGTTTCCCCGTCTCGGGGACTAGCGGCTATCAAGAGACCCAGTACTTC.

The genes are TRBV25-1 and TRBJ2-3; 9 positions match TRBD1. This CDR3 has 13 amino acids. Germline V lookup: CDR1 MGHDK, CDR2 SYGVNS. J lost 6 bases, V lost 5 bases, and 3 bases had no gene match. The CDR3 loop reads CASSRTGADTQYF. DNA of the CDR3: TGTGCCAGCAGTCGGACAGGGGCTGATACGCAGTATTTT. Supplemented by reference TRBV25-1 and TRBJ2-3, the full variable domain reads EADIYQTPRYLVIGTGKKITLECSQTMGHDKMYWYQQDPGMELHLIHYSYGVNSTEKGDLSSESTVSRIRTEHFPLTLESARPSHTSQYLCASSRTGADTQYFGPGTRLTVL.

V gene TRBV12-3 or TRBV12-4 combines with J gene TRBJ1-3, with D possibly matching TRBD1 (5 bases). The CDR3 length is 15 residues. Trimming stripped 1 base from V and 5 bases from J, with 12 bases between. CDR3 region: CASSLGQGERNTIYF. CDR3 nucleotide sequence: TGTGCCAGCAGTTTAGGGCAGGGAGAGAGAAACACCATATATTTT.

The chain couples TRBV2 to TRBJ1-5; D gene ambiguous. There are 12 residues in the CDR3. CDR1 and CDR2 (germline): SNHLY, FYNNEI. The V and J ends lost 3 bases and 14 bases respectively, with 14 bases between them. DNA for the CDR3: TGTGCCAGCAGTGATGTGGGGTCTATCGAGCATTTT. It yields the protein CASSDVGSIEHF. Filled out from reference TRBV2 and TRBJ1-5, the complete variable domain reads EPEVTQTPSHQVTQMGQEVILRCVPISNHLYFYWYRQILGQKVEFLVSFYNNEISEKSEIFDDQFSVERPDGSNFTLKIRSTKLEDSAMYFCASSDVGSIEHFGDGTRLSIL.

The chain uses TRBV15 and TRBJ1-2; 7 bases fit TRBD1. Germline CDR1 is LNHNV and CDR2 is YYDKDF (reference sequence). The J segment lost 7 bases and the V segment lost 0 bases, leaving 11 bases of the junction unmatched. The CDR3 is 16 residues long. The CDR3 DNA follows: TGTGCCACCAGCAGAGATCAACCGACAGGGCTGGGTGGCTACACCTTC. Protein product: CATSRDQPTGLGGYTF.

This clonotype turned up a few times. The J gene is TRBJ1-2, the V gene TRBV24-1; TRBD1 might be the D (5 bases). V lost 4 bases to trimming and J lost 3 bases, with 8 bases between them. Germline CDR1 is KGHDR and CDR2 is SFDVKD. The CDR3 is made up of 13 amino acids. For the CDR3, the DNA is TGTGCCACCAGTGAAGACAGTTACTATGGCTACACCTTC. It is translated as CATSEDSYYGYTF.

In its sample, this clonotype was seen many times. The rearrangement joins TRBV20-1 to TRBJ1-6; no definite D call. CDR1 and CDR2 from the germline V gene are DFQATT and SNEGSKA (reference sequence). The CDR3 is 14 residues long. With 1 base removed from V and 4 bases from J, the gap between germline ends came to 8 bases. This CDR3 is CSARGPGYNSPLHF. CDR3 coding DNA: TGCAGTGCTAGAGGACCAGGTTATAATTCACCCCTCCACTTT.